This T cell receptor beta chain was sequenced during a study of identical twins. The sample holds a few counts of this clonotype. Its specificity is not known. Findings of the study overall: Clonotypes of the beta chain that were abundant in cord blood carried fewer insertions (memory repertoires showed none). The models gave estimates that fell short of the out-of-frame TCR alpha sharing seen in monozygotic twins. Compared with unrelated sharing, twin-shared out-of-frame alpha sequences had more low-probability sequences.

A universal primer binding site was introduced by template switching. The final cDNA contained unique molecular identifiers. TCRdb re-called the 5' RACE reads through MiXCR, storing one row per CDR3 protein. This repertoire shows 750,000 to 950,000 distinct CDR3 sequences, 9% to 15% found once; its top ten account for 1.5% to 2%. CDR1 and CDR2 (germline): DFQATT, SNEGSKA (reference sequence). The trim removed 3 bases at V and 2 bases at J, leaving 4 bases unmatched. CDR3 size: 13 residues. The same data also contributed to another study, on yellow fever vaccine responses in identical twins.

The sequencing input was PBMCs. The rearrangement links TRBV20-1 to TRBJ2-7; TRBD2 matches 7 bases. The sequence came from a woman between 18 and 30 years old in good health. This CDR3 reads CSARASGTYEQYF. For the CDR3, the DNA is TGCAGTGCTAGGGCTAGCGGCACCTACGAGCAGTACTTC.